The 4 T cell receptor beta chains in this list originate from one sample, sequenced in a study of immune evolution from preneoplasia to lung adenocarcinoma. TCRdb keeps only in-frame clones here, not all; method: immunoSEQ multiplex PCR. The sample lists about 4,200 clones, 81% occurring once. The specimen was FFPE adjacent normal lung tissue. The source of these receptors is a person between 65 and 80 years old with lung adenocarcinoma.

This clone occurred once. The V call is TRBV30, the J call TRBJ2-5, with D maybe TRBD2 (5 bases). V lost 0 bases to trimming and J lost 10 bases, with 15 bases between them. This CDR3 region has 13 residues. Germline loops: CDR1 GTSNPN, CDR2 SVGIG (reference sequence). The CDR3 coding sequence is TGTGCCTGGAGTGTGACTGGGTTGGGAGACCAGTACTTC. This sequence encodes CAWSVTGLGDQYF.

The rearrangement links TRBV6-6 to TRBJ1-1, with D unresolved. The CDR3 is 12 amino acids. Germline V gene data show CDR1 as MNHNY and CDR2 as SVGAGI (reference sequence). Trimming removed 2 bases at V and 2 bases at J, with 3 bases between. This chain's CDR3 is CASSYSNTEAFF. Here the CDR3 DNA reads TGTGCCAGCAGTTACAGTAACACTGAAGCTTTCTTT.

The chain is built from TRBV10-3 and TRBJ2-3, with 10 bases aligning to TRBD2. V lost 4 bases, J lost 1 base, and 17 bases stayed unmatched. The CDR3 is made up of 20 amino acids. Germline CDR1 and CDR2: ENHRY and SYGVKD. The DNA for the CDR3 is TGTGCCATCAGTGGGCGTCGAGCGGGAGGGCCATCGCGGGGCACAGATACGCAGTATTTT. Amino acids: CAISGRRAGGPSRGTDTQYF.

The genes are TRBV30 and TRBJ1-1; D is uncertain. V lost 2 bases, J lost 0 bases, and 7 bases lay in between. Germline assignment: CDR1 GTSNPN and CDR2 SVGIG (reference sequence). The CDR3 consists of 13 residues. The CDR3 sequence: CAWSYDMNTEAFF. CDR3 bases: TGTGCCTGGAGTTACGACATGAACACTGAAGCTTTCTTT.